These T cell receptor beta chains were read from a single sample in a study of blood T cell repertoires in COVID-19. Assay: immunoSEQ multiplex PCR; the TCRdb copy retains only in-frame clones and omits some. In the table there are about 200,000 clones, under 90% of which are singletons. Sequenced sample: peripheral blood. Receptors originate from a person aged 70 to 85 with COVID-19, enrolled during active disease. CDR3s include the opening cysteine and the closing phenylalanine or tryptophan. The D gene is left open where the match is weak. Size is omitted from some rows. Given values are once, few, many or a class for expanded clones.

d_call clone_size j_call v_call cdr3_length cdr3_nt cdr3_aa
TRBD2 NA TRBJ2-3 TRBV4-2 19 TGTGCCAGCAGTGTGACTAGCGGGAGGGTTGGGGGCTTTTCGGATACGCAGTATTTT CASSVTSGRVGGFSDTQYF
TRBD1 once TRBJ1-3 TRBV23-1 17 TGCGCCAGCAGTGCGGACCCGGCAGGGGGCGCTGGAAACACCATATATTTT CASSADPAGGAGNTIYF
NA NA TRBJ1-4 TRBV7-9 14 TGTGCCAGCACCGAGACAGGATCTAATGAAAAACTGTTTTTT CASTETGSNEKLFF
NA NA TRBJ1-1 TRBV7-2 15 TGTGCCAGCACCCCAGGTAGGGAGGTCTTGGCTGAAGCTTTCTTT CASTPGREVLAEAFF
TRBD1 NA TRBJ1-6 TRBV11-2 15 TGTGCCAGCAGCGTGGGACAGGGGGGTACCCCACCCCTCCACTTT CASSVGQGGTPPLHF
NA NA TRBJ2-7 TRBV28 13 TGTGCCAGCAGTTTCCTAGACAGGAGGGAGCAGTACTTC CASSFLDRREQYF
TRBD1 NA TRBJ2-2 TRBV5-8 14 TGTGCCAGCATGACAGGGGTGAGGGACGGGGAGCTGTTTTTT CASMTGVRDGELFF
NA once TRBJ1-2 TRBV6-5 12 TGTGCCAGCAGTTACGGGGGGAACGGCTACACCTTC CASSYGGNGYTF
NA NA TRBJ2-4 TRBV5-4 13 TGTGCCAGCAGCTCCACCGGAGTAGACATTCAGTACTTC CASSSTGVDIQYF
TRBD1 NA TRBJ2-7 TRBV7-2 14 TGTGCCACCTCCGGGACAGGGGTCCCCTACGAGCAGTACTTC CATSGTGVPYEQYF
TRBD2 NA TRBJ2-1 TRBV7-9 16 TGTGCCAGCAGCCAACCCAATAGCGGGCCCCACAATGAGCAGTTCTTC CASSQPNSGPHNEQFF
TRBD1 NA TRBJ1-2 TRBV29-1 14 TGCAGCGTTGCGAAATTGACAGGGGACTATGGCTACACCTTC CSVAKLTGDYGYTF
NA NA TRBJ1-2 TRBV19 16 TGTGCCAGTAGTATGGCCCGGACAGCCCGGGGATCAGGCTACACCTTC CASSMARTARGSGYTF
NA once TRBJ2-2 TRBV7-6 16 TGTGCCAGCAGCTTAGGTTACAGGGAAATACCCGGGGAGCTGTTTTTT CASSLGYREIPGELFF
NA NA TRBJ2-2 TRBV5-1 12 TGCGCCAGCAGCCTTAACACCGGGGAGCTGTTTTTT CASSLNTGELFF
NA NA TRBJ2-7 TRBV7-9 12 TGTGCCAGCAGCCTCTCAGTATACGAGCAGTACTTC CASSLSVYEQYF
NA NA TRBJ2-5 TRBV7-9 15 TGTGCCAGCAGCTTACGTATAGCTAGTCAAGAGACCCAGTACTTC CASSLRIASQETQYF
TRBD1 NA TRBJ2-7 TRBV9 15 TGTGCCAGCAGCGTAGACCCAGGGGGTACCTACGAGCAGTACTTC CASSVDPGGTYEQYF
NA few TRBJ2-7 TRBV7-9 14 TGTGCCAGCAGCGCTCCTGGTACTATTAGGGAGCAGTACTTC CASSAPGTIREQYF
NA NA TRBJ1-1 TRBV11-3 13 TGTGCCAGCAGCTTGACAGCGAACACTGAAGCTTTCTTT CASSLTANTEAFF
TRBD2 NA TRBJ2-1 TRBV10-3 13 TGTGCCATCGTAGCGGGGGCCAACAATGAGCAGTTCTTC CAIVAGANNEQFF
NA NA TRBJ1-4 TRBV7-2 16 TGTGCCAGCAGCTCGGTCAGGGGAGCAACTAATGAAAAACTGTTTTTT CASSSVRGATNEKLFF
NA NA TRBJ1-1 TRBV12-3/TRBV12-4 12 TGTGCCAGCAGTTTTGAGGGCACTGAAGCTTTCTTT CASSFEGTEAFF
NA few TRBJ1-2 TRBV14 14 TGTGCCAGCAGCCCTTTGACAGATAACTATGGCTACACCTTC CASSPLTDNYGYTF
TRBD2 few TRBJ2-7 TRBV19 16 TGTGCCAGTAGTATAGAACGGCGGGAGGCCCGAACCAAGCAGTACTTC CASSIERREARTKQYF
TRBD2 NA TRBJ2-7 TRBV7-2 13 TGTGCCAGCAGCCAGCGTTTTGGGACTAGCGGTAACTTC CASSQRFGTSGNF
TRBD2 NA TRBJ2-5 TRBV13 16 TGTGCCAGCAGCCCCCGGGGTAGCGGGGGGCAAGAGACCCAGTACTTC CASSPRGSGGQETQYF
TRBD2 NA TRBJ2-1 TRBV5-1 16 TGCGCCAGCAGCTCACCGGGACTAGAGATATACAATGAGCAGTTCTTC CASSSPGLEIYNEQFF
NA NA TRBJ2-1 TRBV24-1 16 TGTGCCACCAATGGGGGGGGCGTGCTTTTCTACAATGAGCAGTTCTTC CATNGGGVLFYNEQFF
NA few TRBJ1-6 TRBV11-2 15 TGTGCCAGCAGCTTCGAGAGCTCCTATAATTCACCCCTCCACTTT CASSFESSYNSPLHF
NA NA TRBJ2-2 TRBV5-6 15 TGTGCCAGCAGCTTGGTTGGAGGGAACACCGGGGAGCTGTTTTTT CASSLVGGNTGELFF
NA NA TRBJ2-7 TRBV2 15 TGTGCCAGCAGTGAAGGTTTGGGGAGCCTATACGAGCAGTACTTC CASSEGLGSLYEQYF
TRBD1 NA TRBJ2-1 TRBV28 13 TGTGGGGTGCGGGGACAGGGAACGGATGAGCAGTTCTTC CGVRGQGTDEQFF
TRBD2 NA TRBJ2-1 TRBV3-1/TRBV3-2 16 TGTGCCAGCAGCCGGGGGACTAGCGGAGCCCTTGGTGAGCAGTTCTTC CASSRGTSGALGEQFF
TRBD2 NA TRBJ2-5 TRBV7-2 16 TGTGCCAGCAGCTTAGTTAGCGGGGGGTACCAAGAGACCCAGTACTTC CASSLVSGGYQETQYF
TRBD1 NA TRBJ1-1 TRBV5-1 13 TGCGCCAGCCGAATACAGGGGCGCACTGAAGCTTTCTTT CASRIQGRTEAFF
TRBD1 NA TRBJ2-1 TRBV5-1 15 TGCGCCAGCAGCTTCGGGGGACAGGGGGGCGGTGAGCAGTTCTTC CASSFGGQGGGEQFF
NA NA TRBJ1-2 TRBV14 13 TGTGCCAGCAGCCAAGCAGGGCCCGCTAGTTACACCTTC CASSQAGPASYTF
NA NA TRBJ2-2 TRBV11-2 14 TGTGCCAGCAGCTCGGGATCGAACACCGGGGAGCTGTTTTTT CASSSGSNTGELFF
TRBD1 few TRBJ2-7 TRBV4-3 16 TGCGCCAGCAGCCAAGGGTCGGACAGGGCCCTCTACGAGCAGTACTTC CASSQGSDRALYEQYF
TRBD1 NA TRBJ1-2 TRBV5-4 16 TGTGCCAGCAGCTCGCAGACAGGGCTCGATTACTATGGCTACACCTTC CASSSQTGLDYYGYTF
TRBD2 NA TRBJ2-5 TRBV11-2 17 TGTGCCAGCAGCCTCCCGCGGGGACTAGCGGGAGAAGAGACCCAGTACTTC CASSLPRGLAGEETQYF
NA few TRBJ2-3 TRBV5-1 16 TGCGCCAGCAGCTTGGTAGGGGCAACTAGCACAGATACGCAGTATTTT CASSLVGATSTDTQYF
TRBD1 NA TRBJ2-7 TRBV27 15 TGTGCCAGCAGTCTAGACAGGGGGAGAACCTACGAGCAGTACTTC CASSLDRGRTYEQYF
TRBD1 NA TRBJ2-7 TRBV5-4 13 TGTGCCAGCAGCTTTGACAGGGCCAACGAGCAGTACTTC CASSFDRANEQYF
NA NA TRBJ1-1 TRBV28 13 TGTGCCAGCAACCTGCTTAGTGACACTGAAGCTTTCTTT CASNLLSDTEAFF
NA NA TRBJ2-7 TRBV9 14 TGTGCCAGCAGCTTCACCATCCAGGGAGGCGAGCAGTACTTC CASSFTIQGGEQYF
NA NA TRBJ2-2 TRBV7-2 13 TGTGCCAGCAGCACCCGGAGTGCCGGGGAGCTGTTTTTT CASSTRSAGELFF
NA few TRBJ1-1 TRBV28 11 TGTGCCATTCAACGAGGGACTGAAGCTTTCTTT CAIQRGTEAFF
NA NA TRBJ2-7 TRBV21-1 15 TGTGCCAGCAGCAAAATTTCAGAACAGGCTGTCGAGCAGTACTTC CASSKISEQAVEQYF
TRBD1 NA TRBJ2-4 TRBV28 12 TGTGCCAGCAGGCGCCGGGACAGGGCTCAGTACTTC CASRRRDRAQYF
TRBD1 NA TRBJ1-2 TRBV3-1/TRBV3-2 15 TGTGCCAGCAGCCAAAATCCAGGGGGTACTGGTGGCTACACCTTC CASSQNPGGTGGYTF
NA NA TRBJ1-6 TRBV9 17 TGTGCCAGCAGCGTATCCCGGAACGAGGGAGGGGATTCACCCCTCCACTTT CASSVSRNEGGDSPLHF
TRBD2 few TRBJ2-3 TRBV11-3 16 TGTGCCAGCAGTCCAAGGACTAGCGGGAGCACAGATACGCAGTATTTT CASSPRTSGSTDTQYF
NA NA TRBJ1-3 TRBV19 16 TGTGCCAGTAGTCGTCGGGCGACAGACTCTGGAAACACCATATATTTT CASSRRATDSGNTIYF